This TCR beta chain was sequenced in a study of blood T cell repertoires in COVID-19. Measured with immunoSEQ multiplex PCR; TCRdb has only the in-frame clones, and not every one. Among under 300,000 clones, roughly 82% were seen once, and the ten largest hold around 12%. This clone is a singleton in its sample. The CDR3 extends over 14 amino acids. The V and J ends lost 6 bases and 5 bases respectively, with 16 bases between them. Germline V gene lookup returns CDR1 SNHLY and CDR2 FYNNEI. The clonotype was recovered from a man older than 75 with acute or convalescent COVID-19. The sequenced sample was peripheral blood. The chain carries TRBV2 and TRBJ2-5; a possible D gene is TRBD2 (5 bases). Here the CDR3 DNA reads TGTGCCAGCAGAGAAAGGACTTACGAGGAGACCCAGTACTTC. Translation gives CASRERTYEETQYF.